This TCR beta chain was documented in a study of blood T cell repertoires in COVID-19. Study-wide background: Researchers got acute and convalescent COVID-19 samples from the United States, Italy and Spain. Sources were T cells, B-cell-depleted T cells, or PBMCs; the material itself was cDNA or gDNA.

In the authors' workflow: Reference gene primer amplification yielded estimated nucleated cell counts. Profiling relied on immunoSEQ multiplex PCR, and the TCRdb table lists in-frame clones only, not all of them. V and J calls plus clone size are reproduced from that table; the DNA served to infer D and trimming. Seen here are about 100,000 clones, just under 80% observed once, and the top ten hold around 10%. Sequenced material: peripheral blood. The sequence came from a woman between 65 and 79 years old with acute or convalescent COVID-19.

CDR3 nucleotide sequence: TGTGCCAGTAGTATAGGTCCCCGGGATTCACCCCTCCACTTT. This codes for CASSIGPRDSPLHF. The chain has TRBV19 and TRBJ1-6; D gene unclear. CDR1 and CDR2 from the germline V gene are LNHDA and SQIVND (reference sequence). Trimming shortened V by 1 base and J by 8 bases, and 9 bases separated the two germline ends. The CDR3 is 14 amino acids. Looking up the rest from reference TRBV19 and TRBJ1-6 gives the full variable domain: DGGITQSPKYLFRKEGQNVTLSCEQNLNHDAMYWYRQDPGQGLRLIYYSQIVNDFQKGDIAEGYSVSREKKESFPLTVTSAQKNPTAFYLCASSIGPRDSPLHFGNGTRLTVT.